Listed here are 14 T cell receptor beta chains from one sample, sequenced in a study of cytomegalovirus exposure and HLA in healthy donors. Use of 60 Vbeta and 13 Jbeta primers characterized the PCR. Produced via immunoSEQ multiplex PCR; TCRdb's table is partial and in-frame only. The repertoire holds approximately 190,000 clones, with approximately 84% as singletons. What was sequenced was PBMCs. The receptors were gathered from a man aged 45-65 years in good health and CMV-seronegative.

This chain joins TRBV6-5 and TRBJ2-1, with TRBD2 matching 12 bases. CDR3 size: 15 residues. V dropped 6 bases and J dropped 10; count of bases not matched to a gene: 10. Germline values: CDR1 MNHEY, CDR2 SVGAGI. CDR3 residues: CASSSGLAGSSEQFF. DNA for the CDR3: TGTGCCAGCAGCTCCGGACTAGCGGGGTCCTCCGAGCAGTTCTTC.

The chain uses TRBV9 and TRBJ2-6; D is possibly TRBD2 (7 bases). V was trimmed by 0 bases and J by 2 bases, leaving 9 bases between them. Germline V CDR1 and CDR2: SGDLS, YYNGEE. The CDR3 is made up of 16 amino acids. In DNA form, the CDR3 reads TGTGCCAGCAGCGTAGGGGGGGGCCCTGGGGCCAACGTCCTGACTTTC. It codes for CASSVGGGPGANVLTF.

The rearrangement links TRBV5-1 to TRBJ2-2; 10 nucleotides match TRBD1. The CDR3 covers 14 residues. Germline CDR1 is SGHRS and CDR2 is YFSETQ. Trimming at V came to 7 bases and at J to 3 bases, leaving 3 bases not matched to a gene. The CDR3, as DNA: TGCGCCAGCGGTGGACAGGGGGACACCGGGGAGCTGTTTTTT. Residues: CASGGQGDTGELFF.

The genes are TRBV30 and TRBJ2-4, with TRBD1 matching 8 bases. The CDR3 contains 11 residues. With 8 bases clipped from V and 9 bases from J, the junction kept 6 bases outside the gene matches. Germline V gives CDR1 GTSNPN, CDR2 SVGIG (reference sequence). CDR3 in amino acids: CAQGAEGIQYF. DNA of the CDR3: TGTGCCCAGGGGGCGGAAGGCATTCAGTACTTC.

This clone was counted a few times. The genes are TRBV14 and TRBJ1-4; D remains unclear. There are 16 residues in the CDR3. The germline V gene has CDR1 SGHDN and CDR2 FVKESK. Trimming cost V 1 base and J 6 bases, with 15 bases left between them. CDR3 amino acids: CASSQGVGDVYEKLFF. In DNA, the CDR3 is TGTGCCAGCAGCCAAGGTGTAGGAGACGTCTATGAAAAACTGTTTTTT. Complete variable domain (other parts from reference TRBV14 and TRBJ1-4): EAGVTQFPSHSVIEKGQTVTLRCDPISGHDNLYWYRRVMGKEIKFLLHFVKESKQDESGMPNNRFLAERTGGTYSTLKVQPAELEDSGVYFCASSQGVGDVYEKLFFGSGTQLSVL.

The rearrangement uses TRBV4-3 and TRBJ2-5; TRBD1 agrees at 9 bases. The better agreement between TRBJ2-7 and the DNA end casts doubt on the J call. The germline CDR1 and CDR2 sequences are LGHNA and YSLEER. The CDR3 loop spans 15 amino acids. As DNA, the CDR3 is TGCGCCAGCAGCCAAGGGGACAGGGTCCCCTACGAGCAGTACTTC. The encoded protein is CASSQGDRVPYEQYF.

The rearrangement uses TRBV7-9 and TRBJ2-2; no clear D. Germline values: CDR1 SEHNR, CDR2 FQNEAQ (reference sequence). CDR3 length: 14 residues. V lost 5 bases, J lost 2 bases, and 9 bases lay in between. CDR3 nucleotide sequence: TGTGCCAGCAGCCTGACACCTAACACCGGGGAGCTGTTTTTT. This translates into CASSLTPNTGELFF.

V usage is TRBV7-2 and J usage is TRBJ1-1; TRBD1 aligns across 8 bases. In germline, CDR1 is SGHTA, CDR2 FQGNSA. The J segment lost 3 bases and the V segment lost 2 bases, leaving 8 bases of the junction unmatched. This CDR3 has 16 residues. The CDR3: CASSLRQNRGDTEAFF. DNA of the CDR3: TGTGCCAGCAGCTTACGCCAAAACAGGGGGGACACTGAAGCTTTCTTT. Full variable domain (remainder filled in from reference TRBV7-2 and TRBJ1-1): GAGVSQSPSNKVTEKGKDVELRCDPISGHTALYWYRQSLGQGLEFLIYFQGNSAPDKSGLPSDRFSAERTGGSVSTLTIQRTQQEDSAVYLCASSLRQNRGDTEAFFGQGTRLTVV.

The CDR3 region is CASSPGTERYEQYF. DNA for the CDR3: TGTGCCAGCAGCCCTGGGACTGAGAGGTACGAGCAGTACTTC. The chain couples TRBV14 to TRBJ2-7; possibly TRBD2 for D (6 bases). The CDR3 is 14 amino acids. Germline V gene sequence: CDR1 SGHDN, CDR2 FVKESK. V shed 4 bases and J shed 4 bases, with 14 bases lying between them. Variable domain in full (rest from reference TRBV14 and TRBJ2-7): EAGVTQFPSHSVIEKGQTVTLRCDPISGHDNLYWYRRVMGKEIKFLLHFVKESKQDESGMPNNRFLAERTGGTYSTLKVQPAELEDSGVYFCASSPGTERYEQYFGPGTRLTVT.

The V gene is TRBV5-1, the J gene TRBJ2-3; D may be TRBD2 (5 bases). The germline V gene has CDR1 SGHRS and CDR2 YFSETQ. Trimming removed 4 bases at V and 0 bases at J, with 9 bases between. This CDR3 spans 14 amino acids. CDR3 in amino acids: CASSAGSSTDTQYF. The CDR3 DNA follows: TGCGCCAGCAGCGCGGGCAGTAGCACAGATACGCAGTATTTT. Full variable domain (remainder filled in from reference TRBV5-1 and TRBJ2-3): KAGVTQTPRYLIKTRGQQVTLSCSPISGHRSVSWYQQTPGQGLQFLFEYFSETQRNKGNFPGRFSGRQFSNSRSEMNVSTLELGDSALYLCASSAGSSTDTQYFGPGTRLTVL.

The rearrangement joins TRBV4-3 to TRBJ2-4; D possibly corresponds to TRBD2 (6 bases). This CDR3 has 16 amino acids. V was shortened by 0 bases and J by 6 bases, with 15 bases between the two germline ends. In germline, CDR1 is LGHNA, CDR2 YSLEER. The CDR3 DNA sequence: TGCGCCAGCAGCCAAGATCTGGGCGGGGCCGGAAACATTCAGTACTTC. This codes for CASSQDLGGAGNIQYF.

The CDR3 sequence: CASSLGAIAGNTIYF. The CDR3 DNA is TGTGCCAGCAGCTTAGGGGCAATCGCTGGAAACACCATATATTTT. The V call is TRBV7-2, the J call TRBJ1-3; D unclear. Germline V gene lookup returns CDR1 SGHTA and CDR2 FQGNSA. The CDR3 totals 15 residues. Between the trimmed V and J ends, which lost 1 base and 2 bases, there was a span of 9 bases.

The chain links TRBV28 to TRBJ1-3, with D uncertain. Germline V gene sequence: CDR1 MDHEN, CDR2 SYDVKM. Trimming shortened V by 3 bases and J by 0 bases, and 9 bases separated the two germline ends. The CDR3 covers 15 residues. CDR3: CASSFDFRSGNTIYF. CDR3 sequence (DNA): TGTGCCAGCAGTTTCGACTTTCGCTCTGGAAACACCATATATTTT. Looking up the rest from reference TRBV28 and TRBJ1-3 gives the full variable domain: DVKVTQSSRYLVKRTGEKVFLECVQDMDHENMFWYRQDPGLGLRLIYFSYDVKMKEKGDIPEGYSVSREKKERFSLILESASTNQTSMYLCASSFDFRSGNTIYFGEGSWLTVV.

The genes are TRBV29-1 and TRBJ1-2, with 7 bases aligning to TRBD1. This CDR3 spans 14 amino acids. V dropped 2 bases and J dropped 5; count of bases not matched to a gene: 8. Looked up from germline, CDR1 is SQVTM and CDR2 is ANQGSEA. In nucleotides, the CDR3 is TGCAGCGTTGAACCTACGGGACAGACATATGGCTACACCTTC. This sequence encodes CSVEPTGQTYGYTF. Full variable domain (rest looked up from reference TRBV29-1 and TRBJ1-2): SAVISQKPSRDICQRGTSLTIQCQVDSQVTMMFWYRQQPGQSLTLIATANQGSEATYESGFVIDKFPISRPNLTFSTLTVSNMSPEDSSIYLCSVEPTGQTYGYTFGSGTRLTVV.